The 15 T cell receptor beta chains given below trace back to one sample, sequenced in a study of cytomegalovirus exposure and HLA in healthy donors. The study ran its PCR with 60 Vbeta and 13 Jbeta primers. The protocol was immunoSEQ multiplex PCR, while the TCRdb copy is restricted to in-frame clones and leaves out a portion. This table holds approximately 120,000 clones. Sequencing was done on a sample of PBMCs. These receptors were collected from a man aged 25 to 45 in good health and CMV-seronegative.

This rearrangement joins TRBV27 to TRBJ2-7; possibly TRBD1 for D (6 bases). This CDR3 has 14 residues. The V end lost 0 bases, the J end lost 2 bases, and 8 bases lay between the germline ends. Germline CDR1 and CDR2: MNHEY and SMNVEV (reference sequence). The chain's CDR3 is CASSLSTGTYEQYF. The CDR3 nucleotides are TGTGCCAGCAGTTTATCAACAGGGACCTACGAGCAGTACTTC.

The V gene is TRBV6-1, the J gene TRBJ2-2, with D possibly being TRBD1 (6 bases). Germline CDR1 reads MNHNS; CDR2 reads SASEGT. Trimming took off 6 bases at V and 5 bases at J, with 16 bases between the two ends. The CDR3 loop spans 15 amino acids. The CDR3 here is CASRGRDTGTGELFF. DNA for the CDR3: TGTGCCAGCAGGGGGCGAGACACAGGGACCGGGGAGCTGTTTTTT.

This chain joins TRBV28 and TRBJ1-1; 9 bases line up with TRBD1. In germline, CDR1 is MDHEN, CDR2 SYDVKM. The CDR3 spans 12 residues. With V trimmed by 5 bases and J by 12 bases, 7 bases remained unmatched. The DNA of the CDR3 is TGTGCCAGCAGTGGGACAGGGATTGAGACTTTCTTT. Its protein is CASSGTGIETFF.

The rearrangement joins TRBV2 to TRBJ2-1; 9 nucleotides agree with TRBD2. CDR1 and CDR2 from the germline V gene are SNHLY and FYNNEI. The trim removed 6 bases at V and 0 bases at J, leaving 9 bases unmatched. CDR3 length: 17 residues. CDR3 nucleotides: TGTGCCAGCAGGTCACGCTATAGCGGGAGCTCCTACAATGAGCAGTTCTTC. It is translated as CASRSRYSGSSYNEQFF.

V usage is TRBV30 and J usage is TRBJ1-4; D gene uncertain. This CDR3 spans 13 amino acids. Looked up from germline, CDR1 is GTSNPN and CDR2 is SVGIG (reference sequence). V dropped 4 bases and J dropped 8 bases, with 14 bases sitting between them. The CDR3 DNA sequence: TGTGCCTGGACCGGCAGGCCGGGGGAAAAACTGTTTTTT. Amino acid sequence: CAWTGRPGEKLFF.

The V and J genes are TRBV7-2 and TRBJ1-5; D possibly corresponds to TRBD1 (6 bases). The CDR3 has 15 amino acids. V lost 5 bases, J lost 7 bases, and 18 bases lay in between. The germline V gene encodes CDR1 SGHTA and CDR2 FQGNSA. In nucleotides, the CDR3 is TGTGCCAGCAGCCAAGGTGGCAGGGGACGCCAGCCCCAGCATTTT. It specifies CASSQGGRGRQPQHF.

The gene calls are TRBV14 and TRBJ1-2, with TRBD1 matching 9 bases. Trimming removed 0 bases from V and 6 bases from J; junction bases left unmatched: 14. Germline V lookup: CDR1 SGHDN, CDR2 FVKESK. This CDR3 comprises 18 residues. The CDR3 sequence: CASSQEENRGPKDDGYTF. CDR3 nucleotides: TGTGCCAGCAGCCAAGAGGAGAACAGGGGGCCGAAGGACGATGGCTACACCTTC.

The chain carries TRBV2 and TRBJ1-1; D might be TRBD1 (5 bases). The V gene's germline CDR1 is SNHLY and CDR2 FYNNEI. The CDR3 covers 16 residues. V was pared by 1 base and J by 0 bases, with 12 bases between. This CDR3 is CASSEVRGGMNTEAFF. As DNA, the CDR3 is TGTGCCAGCAGTGAAGTAAGGGGCGGAATGAACACTGAAGCTTTCTTT. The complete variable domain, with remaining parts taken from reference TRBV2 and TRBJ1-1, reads EPEVTQTPSHQVTQMGQEVILRCVPISNHLYFYWYRQILGQKVEFLVSFYNNEISEKSEIFDDQFSVERPDGSNFTLKIRSTKLEDSAMYFCASSEVRGGMNTEAFFGQGTRLTVV.

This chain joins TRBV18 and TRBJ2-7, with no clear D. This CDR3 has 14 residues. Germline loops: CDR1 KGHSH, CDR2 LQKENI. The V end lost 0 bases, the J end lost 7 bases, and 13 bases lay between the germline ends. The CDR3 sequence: CASSPPEVRSEQYF. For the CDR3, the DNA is TGTGCCAGCTCACCACCCGAGGTGAGAAGTGAGCAGTACTTC.

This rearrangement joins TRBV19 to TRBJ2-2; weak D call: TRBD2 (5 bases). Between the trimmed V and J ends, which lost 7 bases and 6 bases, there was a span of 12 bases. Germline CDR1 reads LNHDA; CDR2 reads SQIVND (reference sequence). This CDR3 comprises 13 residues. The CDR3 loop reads CASTPARAGELFF. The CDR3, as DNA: TGTGCCAGTACCCCCGCGAGGGCCGGGGAGCTGTTTTTT. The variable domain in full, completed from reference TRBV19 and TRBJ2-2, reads DGGITQSPKYLFRKEGQNVTLSCEQNLNHDAMYWYRQDPGQGLRLIYYSQIVNDFQKGDIAEGYSVSREKKESFPLTVTSAQKNPTAFYLCASTPARAGELFFGEGSRLTVL.

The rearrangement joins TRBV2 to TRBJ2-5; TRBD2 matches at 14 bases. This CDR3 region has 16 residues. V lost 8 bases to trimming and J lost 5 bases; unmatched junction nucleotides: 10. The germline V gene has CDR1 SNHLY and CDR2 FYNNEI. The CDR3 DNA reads TGTGCCAGCGGGGGACTAGCGGGAGAAACAGGGGAGACCCAGTACTTC. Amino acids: CASGGLAGETGETQYF.

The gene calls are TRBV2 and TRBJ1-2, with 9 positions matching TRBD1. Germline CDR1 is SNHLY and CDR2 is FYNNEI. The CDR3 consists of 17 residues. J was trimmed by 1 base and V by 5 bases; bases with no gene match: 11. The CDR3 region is CASSPLTPGQGNYGYTF. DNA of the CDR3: TGTGCCAGCAGTCCCCTTACCCCGGGACAGGGTAACTATGGCTACACCTTC. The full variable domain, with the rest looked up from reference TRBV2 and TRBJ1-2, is EPEVTQTPSHQVTQMGQEVILRCVPISNHLYFYWYRQILGQKVEFLVSFYNNEISEKSEIFDDQFSVERPDGSNFTLKIRSTKLEDSAMYFCASSPLTPGQGNYGYTFGSGTRLTVV.

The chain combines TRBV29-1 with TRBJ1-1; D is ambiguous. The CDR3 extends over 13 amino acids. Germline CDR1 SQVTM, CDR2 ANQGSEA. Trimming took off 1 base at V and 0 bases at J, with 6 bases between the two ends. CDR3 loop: CSVEALMNTEAFF. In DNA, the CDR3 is TGCAGCGTTGAAGCCCTAATGAACACTGAAGCTTTCTTT.

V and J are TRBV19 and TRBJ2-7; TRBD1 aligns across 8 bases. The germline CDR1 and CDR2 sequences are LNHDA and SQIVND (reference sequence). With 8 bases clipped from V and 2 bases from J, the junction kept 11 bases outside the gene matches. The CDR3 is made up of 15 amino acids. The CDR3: CASSLGQGETYEQYF. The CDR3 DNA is TGTGCCAGTTCTCTAGGACAGGGTGAAACCTACGAGCAGTACTTC.

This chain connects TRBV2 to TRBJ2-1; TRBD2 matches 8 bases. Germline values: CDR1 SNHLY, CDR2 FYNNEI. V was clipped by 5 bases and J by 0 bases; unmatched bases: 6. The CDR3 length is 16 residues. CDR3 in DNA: TGTGCCAGCAGTTCATTCAGCGGGAGCTCCTACAATGAGCAGTTCTTC. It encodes CASSSFSGSSYNEQFF.